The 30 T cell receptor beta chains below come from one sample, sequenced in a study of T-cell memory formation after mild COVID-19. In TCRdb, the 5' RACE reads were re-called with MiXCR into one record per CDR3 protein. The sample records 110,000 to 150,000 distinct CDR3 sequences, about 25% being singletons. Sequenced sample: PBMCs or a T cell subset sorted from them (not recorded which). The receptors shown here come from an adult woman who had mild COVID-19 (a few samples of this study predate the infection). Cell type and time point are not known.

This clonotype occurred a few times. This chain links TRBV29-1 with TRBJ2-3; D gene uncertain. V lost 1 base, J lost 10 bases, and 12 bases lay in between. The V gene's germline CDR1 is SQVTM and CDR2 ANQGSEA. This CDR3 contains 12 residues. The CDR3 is CSVEARASAQYF. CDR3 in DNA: TGCAGCGTTGAAGCCCGGGCCTCTGCGCAGTATTTT.

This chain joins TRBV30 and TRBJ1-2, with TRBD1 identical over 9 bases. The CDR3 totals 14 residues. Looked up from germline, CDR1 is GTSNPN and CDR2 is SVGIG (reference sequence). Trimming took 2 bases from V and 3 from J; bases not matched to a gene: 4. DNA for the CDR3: TGTGCCTGGAGTCACAGGGGGCGCGACTATGGCTACACCTTC. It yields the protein CAWSHRGRDYGYTF.

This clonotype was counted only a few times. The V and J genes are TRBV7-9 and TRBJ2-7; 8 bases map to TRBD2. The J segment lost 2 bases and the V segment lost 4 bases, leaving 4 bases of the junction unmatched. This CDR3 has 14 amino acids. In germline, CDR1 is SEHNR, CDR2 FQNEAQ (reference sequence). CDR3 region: CASSYRAGAYEQYF. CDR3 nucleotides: TGTGCCAGCAGCTACAGAGCGGGGGCCTACGAGCAGTACTTC.

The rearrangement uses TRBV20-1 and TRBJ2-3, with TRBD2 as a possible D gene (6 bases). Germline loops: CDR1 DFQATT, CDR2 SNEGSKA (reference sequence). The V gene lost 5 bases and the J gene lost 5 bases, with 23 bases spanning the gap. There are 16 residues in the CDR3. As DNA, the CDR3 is TGCAGTGCTTCCGCCTGGCGGGGCCCCCCGCAAGATACGCAGTATTTT. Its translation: CSASAWRGPPQDTQYF.

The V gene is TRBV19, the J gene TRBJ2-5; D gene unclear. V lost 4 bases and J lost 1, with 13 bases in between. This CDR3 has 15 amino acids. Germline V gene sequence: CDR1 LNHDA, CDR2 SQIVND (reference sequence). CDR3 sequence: CASSTSEGLQETQYF. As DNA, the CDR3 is TGTGCCAGTAGTACCTCTGAAGGGCTCCAAGAGACCCAGTACTTC. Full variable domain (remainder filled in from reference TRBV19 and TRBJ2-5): DGGITQSPKYLFRKEGQNVTLSCEQNLNHDAMYWYRQDPGQGLRLIYYSQIVNDFQKGDIAEGYSVSREKKESFPLTVTSAQKNPTAFYLCASSTSEGLQETQYFGPGTRLLVL.

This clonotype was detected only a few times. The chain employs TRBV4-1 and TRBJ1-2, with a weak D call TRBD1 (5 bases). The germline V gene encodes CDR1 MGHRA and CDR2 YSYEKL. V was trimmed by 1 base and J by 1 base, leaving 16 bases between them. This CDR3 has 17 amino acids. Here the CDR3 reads CASSQVWGQAFNYGYTF. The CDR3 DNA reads TGCGCCAGCAGCCAAGTCTGGGGCCAGGCCTTTAACTATGGCTACACCTTC.

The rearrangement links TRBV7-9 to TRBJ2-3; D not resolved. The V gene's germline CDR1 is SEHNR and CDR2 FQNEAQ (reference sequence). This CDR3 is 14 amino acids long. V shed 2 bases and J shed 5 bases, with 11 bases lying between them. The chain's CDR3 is CASSLRLGGDTQYF. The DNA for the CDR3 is TGTGCCAGCAGCTTAAGGTTAGGTGGAGATACGCAGTATTTT. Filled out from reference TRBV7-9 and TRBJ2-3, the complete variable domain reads DTGVSQNPRHKITKRGQNVTFRCDPISEHNRLYWYRQTLGQGPEFLTYFQNEAQLEKSRLLSDRFSAERPKGSFSTLEIQRTEQGDSAMYLCASSLRLGGDTQYFGPGTRLTVL.

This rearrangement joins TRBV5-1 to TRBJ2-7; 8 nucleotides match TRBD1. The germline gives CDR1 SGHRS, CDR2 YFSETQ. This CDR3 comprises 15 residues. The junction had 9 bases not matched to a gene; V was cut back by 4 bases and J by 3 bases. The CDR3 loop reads CASSLLDREFYEQYF. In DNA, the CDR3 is TGCGCCAGCAGCCTCCTGGACAGGGAGTTCTACGAGCAGTACTTC.

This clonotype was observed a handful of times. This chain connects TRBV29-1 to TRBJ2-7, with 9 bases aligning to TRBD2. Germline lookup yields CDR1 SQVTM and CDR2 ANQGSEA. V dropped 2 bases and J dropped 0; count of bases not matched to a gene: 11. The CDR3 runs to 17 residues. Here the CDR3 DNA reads TGCAGCGTTGAATTGGCTAGGACTAGCGCTTCCTCCTACGAGCAGTACTTC. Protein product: CSVELARTSASSYEQYF.

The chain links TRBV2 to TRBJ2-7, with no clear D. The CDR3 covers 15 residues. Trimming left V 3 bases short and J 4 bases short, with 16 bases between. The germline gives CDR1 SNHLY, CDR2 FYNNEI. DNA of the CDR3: TGTGCCAGCAGTGATACCCGAGAATTCCCTTACGAGCAGTACTTC. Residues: CASSDTREFPYEQYF.

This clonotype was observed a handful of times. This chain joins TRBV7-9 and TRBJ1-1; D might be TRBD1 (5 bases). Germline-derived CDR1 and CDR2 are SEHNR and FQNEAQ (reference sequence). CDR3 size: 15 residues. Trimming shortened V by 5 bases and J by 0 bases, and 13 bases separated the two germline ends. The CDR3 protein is CASSDRTPMNTEAFF. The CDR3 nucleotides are TGTGCCAGCAGCGACCGGACACCCATGAACACTGAAGCTTTCTTT.

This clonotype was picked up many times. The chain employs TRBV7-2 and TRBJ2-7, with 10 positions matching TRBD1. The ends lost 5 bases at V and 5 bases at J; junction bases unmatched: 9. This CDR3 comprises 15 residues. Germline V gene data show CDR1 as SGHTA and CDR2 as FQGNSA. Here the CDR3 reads CASSPNPGQGNEQYF. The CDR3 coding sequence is TGTGCCAGCAGCCCCAACCCGGGACAGGGGAACGAGCAGTACTTC.

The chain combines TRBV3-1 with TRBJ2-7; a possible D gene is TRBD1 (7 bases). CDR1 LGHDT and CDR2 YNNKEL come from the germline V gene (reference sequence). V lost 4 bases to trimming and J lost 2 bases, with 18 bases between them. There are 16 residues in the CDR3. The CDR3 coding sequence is TGTGCCAGCAGCCTCGCCGCGGGACAGACGGCCTACGAGCAGTACTTC. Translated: CASSLAAGQTAYEQYF.

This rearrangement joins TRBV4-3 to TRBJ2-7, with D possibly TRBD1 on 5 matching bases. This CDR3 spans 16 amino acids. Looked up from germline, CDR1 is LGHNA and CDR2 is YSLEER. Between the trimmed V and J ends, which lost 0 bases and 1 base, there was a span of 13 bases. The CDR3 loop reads CASSQDKWPGSYEQYF. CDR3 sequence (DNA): TGCGCCAGCAGCCAAGATAAGTGGCCAGGGTCCTACGAGCAGTACTTC.

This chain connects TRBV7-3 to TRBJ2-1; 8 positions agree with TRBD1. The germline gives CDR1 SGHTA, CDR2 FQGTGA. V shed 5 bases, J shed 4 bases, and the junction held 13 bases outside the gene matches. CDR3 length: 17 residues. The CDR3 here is CASSVIRGTGEYNEQFF. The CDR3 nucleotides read TGTGCCAGCAGCGTTATAAGAGGGACAGGCGAATACAATGAGCAGTTCTTC.

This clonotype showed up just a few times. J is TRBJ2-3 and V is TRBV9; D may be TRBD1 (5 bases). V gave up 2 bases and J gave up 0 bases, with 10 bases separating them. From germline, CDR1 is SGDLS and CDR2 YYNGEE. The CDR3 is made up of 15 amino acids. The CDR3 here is CASSVETASTDTQYF. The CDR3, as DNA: TGTGCCAGCAGCGTTGAGACAGCGAGCACAGATACGCAGTATTTT.

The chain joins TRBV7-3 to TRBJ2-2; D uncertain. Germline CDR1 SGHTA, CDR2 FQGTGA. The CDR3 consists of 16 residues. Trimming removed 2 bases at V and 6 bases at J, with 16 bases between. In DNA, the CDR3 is TGTGCCAGCAGCTTACAGGCAACTTTCTTACCCGGGGAGCTGTTTTTT. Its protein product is CASSLQATFLPGELFF.

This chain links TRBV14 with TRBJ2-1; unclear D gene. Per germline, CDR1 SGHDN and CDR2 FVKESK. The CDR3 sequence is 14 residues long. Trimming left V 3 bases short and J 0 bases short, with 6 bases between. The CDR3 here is CASSQTNSYNEQFF. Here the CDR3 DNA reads TGTGCCAGCAGCCAGACGAACTCCTACAATGAGCAGTTCTTC. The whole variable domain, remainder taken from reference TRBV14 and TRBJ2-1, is EAGVTQFPSHSVIEKGQTVTLRCDPISGHDNLYWYRRVMGKEIKFLLHFVKESKQDESGMPNNRFLAERTGGTYSTLKVQPAELEDSGVYFCASSQTNSYNEQFFGPGTRLTVL.

The CDR3 here is CASTKDRDYGYTF. The CDR3 DNA reads TGTGCCAGCACCAAGGACAGAGACTATGGCTACACCTTC. The gene calls are TRBV12-3 or TRBV12-4 and TRBJ1-2; possibly TRBD1 for D (6 bases). The CDR3 spans 13 residues. V was pared by 7 bases and J by 3 bases, with 12 bases between.

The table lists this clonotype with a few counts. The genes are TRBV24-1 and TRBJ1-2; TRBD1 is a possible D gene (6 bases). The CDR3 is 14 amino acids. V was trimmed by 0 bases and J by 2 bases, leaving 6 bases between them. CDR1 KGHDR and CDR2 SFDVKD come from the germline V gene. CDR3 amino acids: CATSDLGQNYGYTF. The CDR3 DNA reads TGTGCCACCAGTGATTTGGGACAGAACTATGGCTACACCTTC.

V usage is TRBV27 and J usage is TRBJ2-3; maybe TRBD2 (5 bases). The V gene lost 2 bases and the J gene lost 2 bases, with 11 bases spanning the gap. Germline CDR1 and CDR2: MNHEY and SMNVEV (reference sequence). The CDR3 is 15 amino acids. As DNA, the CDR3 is TGTGCCAGCAGTTTAGATGGACTCGTCACAGATACGCAGTATTTT. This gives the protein CASSLDGLVTDTQYF.

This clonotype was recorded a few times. The CDR3 spells CASSPIGGSLNNEQFF. CDR3 sequence (DNA): TGTGCCAGCAGCCCAATAGGCGGGAGCTTGAACAATGAGCAGTTCTTC. This chain uses TRBV7-9 with TRBJ2-1; 7 bases agree with TRBD2. The V gene's germline CDR1 is SEHNR and CDR2 FQNEAQ (reference sequence). This CDR3 contains 16 residues. V lost 5 bases, J lost 5 bases, and 12 bases stayed unmatched.

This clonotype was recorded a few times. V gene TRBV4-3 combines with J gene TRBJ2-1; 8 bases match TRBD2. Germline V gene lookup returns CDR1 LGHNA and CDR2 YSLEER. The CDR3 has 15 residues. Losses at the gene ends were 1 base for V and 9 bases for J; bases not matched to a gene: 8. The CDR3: CASSQGTSWGVEQFF. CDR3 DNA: TGCGCCAGCAGCCAAGGGACTAGCTGGGGGGTTGAGCAGTTCTTC.

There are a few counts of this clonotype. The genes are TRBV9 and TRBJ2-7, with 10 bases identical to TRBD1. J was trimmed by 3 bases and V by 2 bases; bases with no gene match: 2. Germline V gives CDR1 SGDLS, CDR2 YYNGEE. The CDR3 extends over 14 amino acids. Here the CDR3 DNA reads TGTGCCAGCAGCGTGACAGGGGGCAGCTACGAGCAGTACTTC. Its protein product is CASSVTGGSYEQYF.

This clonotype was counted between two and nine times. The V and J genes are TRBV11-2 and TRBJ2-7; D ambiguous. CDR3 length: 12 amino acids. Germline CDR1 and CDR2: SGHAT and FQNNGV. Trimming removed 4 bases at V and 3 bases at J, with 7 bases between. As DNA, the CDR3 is TGTGCCAGCAGCTCACTACTCTACGAGCAGTACTTC. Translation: CASSSLLYEQYF.

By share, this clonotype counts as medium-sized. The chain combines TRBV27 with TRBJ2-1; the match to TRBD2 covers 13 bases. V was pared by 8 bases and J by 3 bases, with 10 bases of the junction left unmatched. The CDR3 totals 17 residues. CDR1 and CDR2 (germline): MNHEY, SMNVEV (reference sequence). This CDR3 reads CASARTSGSLFYNEQFF. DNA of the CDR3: TGTGCCAGCGCCCGGACTAGCGGGAGCCTTTTCTACAATGAGCAGTTCTTC.

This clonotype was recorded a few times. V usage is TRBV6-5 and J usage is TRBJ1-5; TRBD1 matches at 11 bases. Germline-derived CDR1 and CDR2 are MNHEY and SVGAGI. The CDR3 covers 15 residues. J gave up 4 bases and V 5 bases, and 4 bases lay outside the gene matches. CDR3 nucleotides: TGTGCCAGCAGTGCCGGGACAGGGGGAAATCAGCCCCAGCATTTT. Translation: CASSAGTGGNQPQHF.

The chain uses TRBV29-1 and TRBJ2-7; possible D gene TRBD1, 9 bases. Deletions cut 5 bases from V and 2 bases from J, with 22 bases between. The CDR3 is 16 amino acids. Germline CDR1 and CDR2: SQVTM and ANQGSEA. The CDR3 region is CSVRGLAGQGPYEQYF. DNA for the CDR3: TGCAGCGTTAGGGGTTTAGCGGGACAGGGCCCCTACGAGCAGTACTTC.

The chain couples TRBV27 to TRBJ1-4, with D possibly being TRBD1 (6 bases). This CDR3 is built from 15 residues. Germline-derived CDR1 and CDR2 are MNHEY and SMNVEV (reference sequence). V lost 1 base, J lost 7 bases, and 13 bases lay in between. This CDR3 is CASSLLGGEGEKLFF. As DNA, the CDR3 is TGTGCCAGCAGTTTATTGGGGGGCGAGGGTGAAAAACTGTTTTTT.

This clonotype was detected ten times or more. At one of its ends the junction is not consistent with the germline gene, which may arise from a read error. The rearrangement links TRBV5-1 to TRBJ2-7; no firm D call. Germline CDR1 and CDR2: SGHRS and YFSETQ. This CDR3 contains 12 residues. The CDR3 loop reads CASSLVGYEQYF. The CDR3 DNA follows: TGTGCCAGCAGCTTAGTTGGTTACGAGCAGTACTTC.